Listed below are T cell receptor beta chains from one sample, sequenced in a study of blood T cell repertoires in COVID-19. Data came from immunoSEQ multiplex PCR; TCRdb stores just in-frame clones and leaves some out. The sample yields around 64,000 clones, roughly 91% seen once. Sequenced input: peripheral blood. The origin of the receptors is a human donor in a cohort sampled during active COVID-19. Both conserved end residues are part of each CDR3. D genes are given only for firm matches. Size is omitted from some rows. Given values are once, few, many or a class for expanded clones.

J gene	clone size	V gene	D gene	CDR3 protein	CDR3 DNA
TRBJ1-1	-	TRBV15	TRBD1	CATSRTGSFAEAFF	TGTGCCACCAGCAGGACAGGGAGTTTCGCTGAAGCTTTCTTT
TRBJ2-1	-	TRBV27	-	CASSRRDSYNEQFF	TGTGCCAGCAGCCGTCGGGACTCCTACAATGAGCAGTTCTTC
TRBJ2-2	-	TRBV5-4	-	CASSRTQRDTGELFF	TGTGCCAGCAGCCGGACCCAGAGGGACACCGGGGAGCTGTTTTTT
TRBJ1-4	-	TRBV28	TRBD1	CAITEGQINEKLFF	TGTGCCATCACCGAGGGACAGATCAATGAAAAACTGTTTTTT
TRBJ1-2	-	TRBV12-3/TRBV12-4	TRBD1	CASRQGGAGGYTF	TGTGCCAGCAGGCAAGGGGGCGCGGGCGGCTACACCTTC
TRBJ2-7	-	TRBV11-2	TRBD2	CASSLPELTSGRYEQYF	TGTGCCAGCAGCTTGCCCGAATTGACTAGCGGGAGGTACGAGCAGTACTTC
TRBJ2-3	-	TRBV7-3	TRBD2	CASSTGLGTDTQYF	TGTGCCAGCAGCACTGGACTAGGCACAGATACGCAGTATTTT
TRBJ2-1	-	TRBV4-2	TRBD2	CASSQDSAGRLNEQFF	TGTGCCAGCAGCCAAGATAGTGCCGGGAGGTTGAATGAGCAGTTCTTC
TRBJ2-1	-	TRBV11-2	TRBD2	CASSLRLANEQFF	TGTGCCAGCAGCTTGCGACTAGCTAATGAGCAGTTCTTC
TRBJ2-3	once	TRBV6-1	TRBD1	CASSEVFPGQGSRTDTQYF	TGTGCCAGCAGTGAAGTTTTTCCGGGACAGGGGAGTCGGACAGATACGCAGTATTTT
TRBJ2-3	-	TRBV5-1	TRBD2	CASSGTSRSTDTQYF	TGCGCCAGCAGCGGGACTAGCAGAAGCACAGATACGCAGTATTTT
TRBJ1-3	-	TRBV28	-	CASTLGVGNTIYF	TGTGCCAGCACCTTAGGGGTGGGGAACACCATATATTTT
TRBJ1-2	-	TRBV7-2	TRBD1	CASSSGTAFTNYGYTF	TGTGCCAGCAGCTCCGGGACAGCCTTTACTAACTATGGCTACACCTTC
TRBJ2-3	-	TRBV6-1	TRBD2	CASSEGTGRRTDTQYF	TGTGCCAGCAGTGAAGGAACCGGGAGGAGAACAGATACGCAGTATTTT
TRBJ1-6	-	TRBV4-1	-	CASSQDRGSGSPLHF	TGCGCCAGCAGCCAAGATCGGGGGTCCGGTTCACCCCTCCACTTT
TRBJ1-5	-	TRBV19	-	CASSTTKGVGQPQHF	TGTGCCAGTAGTACGACGAAGGGAGTTGGTCAGCCCCAGCATTTT
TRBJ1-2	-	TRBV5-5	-	CASSLAPVYGYTF	TGTGCCAGCAGCTTGGCCCCAGTCTATGGCTACACCTTC
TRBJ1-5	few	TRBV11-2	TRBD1	CASSLTPGTGFYSNQPQHF	TGTGCCAGCAGCTTAACTCCCGGGACAGGGTTTTATAGCAATCAGCCCCAGCATTTT
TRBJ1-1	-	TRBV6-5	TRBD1	CASRMIQGGTEAFF	TGTGCCAGCAGGATGATACAGGGGGGGACTGAAGCTTTCTTT
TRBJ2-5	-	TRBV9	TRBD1	CASSVSTGAGETQYF	TGTGCCAGCAGCGTTTCGACAGGGGCCGGGGAGACCCAGTACTTC
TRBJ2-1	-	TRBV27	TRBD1	CASTHPGQGAKTYNEQFF	TGTGCCAGCACCCATCCGGGACAGGGGGCGAAAACATACAATGAGCAGTTCTTC
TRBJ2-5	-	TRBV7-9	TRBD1	CASSLGITGVQETQYF	TGTGCCAGCAGCTTAGGGATAACAGGGGTTCAAGAGACCCAGTACTTC
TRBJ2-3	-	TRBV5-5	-	CASSLALDTQYF	TGTGCCAGCAGCTTGGCCTTGGATACGCAGTATTTT
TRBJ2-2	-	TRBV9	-	CASSPRAGRGDTGELFF	TGTGCCAGCAGCCCCCGAGCGGGCAGGGGGGACACCGGGGAGCTGTTTTTT
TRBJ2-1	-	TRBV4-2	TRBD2	CASSQETSGVYNEQFF	TGTGCCAGCAGCCAAGAGACTAGCGGGGTCTACAATGAGCAGTTCTTC
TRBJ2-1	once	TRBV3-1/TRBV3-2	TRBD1	CASSPITGQINNEQFF	TGTGCCAGCAGCCCGATAACGGGACAGATCAACAATGAGCAGTTCTTC
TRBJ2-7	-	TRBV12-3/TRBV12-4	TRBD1	CASSLGTGAPPDF	TGTGCCAGCAGTCTCGGGACAGGCGCTCCCCCGGACTTC
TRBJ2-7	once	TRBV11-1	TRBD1	CASSPSWDRGLGQYF	TGTGCCAGCAGCCCTAGCTGGGACAGGGGGCTAGGGCAGTACTTC
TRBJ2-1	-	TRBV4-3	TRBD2	CASRLGLAGYNEQFF	TGCGCCAGCCGCCTGGGACTAGCGGGTTACAATGAGCAGTTCTTC
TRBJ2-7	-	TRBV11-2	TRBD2	CASSAEAGAAYEQYF	TGTGCCAGCAGCGCCGAAGCGGGAGCGGCCTACGAGCAGTACTTC
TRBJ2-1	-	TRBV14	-	CASSQVAYTGYYNEQFF	TGTGCCAGCAGCCAAGTGGCATACACGGGATATTACAATGAGCAGTTCTTC
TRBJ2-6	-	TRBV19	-	CASSIDTFSGANVLTF	TGTGCCAGTAGTATCGACACGTTCTCTGGGGCCAACGTCCTGACTTTC
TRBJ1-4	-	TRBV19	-	CASSMGRSGNEKLFF	TGTGCCAGTAGTATGGGTCGGTCGGGTAATGAAAAACTGTTTTTT
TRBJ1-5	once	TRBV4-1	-	CASSQERQDNQPQHF	TGCGCCAGCAGCCAAGAACGACAGGATAATCAGCCCCAGCATTTT
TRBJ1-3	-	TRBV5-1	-	CASSLGIGNPDSGNTIYF	TGCGCCAGCAGCTTGGGGATCGGGAACCCCGACTCTGGAAACACCATATATTTT
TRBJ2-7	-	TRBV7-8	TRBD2	CASSFPSGSDEQYF	TGTGCCAGCAGCTTTCCCAGCGGGAGTGACGAGCAGTACTTC
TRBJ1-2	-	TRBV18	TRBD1	CASSPLPGQGRDGYTF	TGTGCCAGCTCACCACTCCCGGGACAGGGGAGGGATGGCTACACCTTC
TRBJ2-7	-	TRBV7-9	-	CASSLSPGSSYEQYF	TGTGCCAGCAGCTTATCCCCGGGAAGCTCCTACGAGCAGTACTTC
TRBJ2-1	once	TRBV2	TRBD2	CASSVRELGNEQFF	TGTGCCAGCAGTGTGCGGGAGTTGGGCAATGAGCAGTTCTTC
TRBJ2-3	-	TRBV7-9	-	CASSLPRGRSQKEQYF	TGTGCCAGCAGCTTACCCCGGGGGAGGTCCCAAAAAGAGCAGTATTTT
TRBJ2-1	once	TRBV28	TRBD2	CASRVTGTPVVAGGNEQFF	TGTGCCTCCCGCGTGACGGGGACCCCAGTCGTAGCGGGAGGAAATGAGCAGTTCTTC
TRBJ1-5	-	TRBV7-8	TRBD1	CASSLSTGGVTIDQPQHF	TGTGCCAGCAGCTTAAGTACAGGGGGCGTTACAATTGATCAGCCCCAGCATTTT
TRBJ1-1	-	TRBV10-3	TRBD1	CAITGTAYTEAFF	TGTGCCATCACCGGGACAGCTTACACTGAAGCTTTCTTT
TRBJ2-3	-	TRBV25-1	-	CASSALPLGGDTQYF	TGTGCCAGCAGTGCCCTCCCCCTCGGTGGAGATACGCAGTATTTT
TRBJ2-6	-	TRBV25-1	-	CASAGGSGANVLTF	TGTGCCAGCGCCGGGGGCTCTGGGGCCAACGTCCTGACTTTC
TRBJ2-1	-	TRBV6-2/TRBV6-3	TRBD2	CASSKGTSGRATSYNEQFF	TGTGCCAGCAGCAAAGGGACTAGCGGGAGAGCGACCTCCTACAATGAGCAGTTCTTC
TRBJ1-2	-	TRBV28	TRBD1	CASSRNRGYGYTF	TGTGCCAGCAGTAGGAACAGGGGGTATGGCTACACCTTC
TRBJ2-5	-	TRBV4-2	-	CASSQGVAEGYETQYF	TGTGCCAGCAGCCAAGGGGTAGCGGAGGGGTATGAGACCCAGTACTTC
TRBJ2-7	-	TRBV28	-	CASSSRQNSYEQYF	TGTGCCAGCAGCTCCCGACAGAATTCCTACGAGCAGTACTTC
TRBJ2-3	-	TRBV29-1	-	CSVERGSFDTQYF	TGCAGCGTTGAAAGGGGGAGTTTCGATACGCAGTATTTT
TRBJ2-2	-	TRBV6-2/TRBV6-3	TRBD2	CASSYHGLAGGRPTGELFF	TGTGCCAGCAGTTACCACGGACTAGCGGGAGGGCGGCCCACCGGGGAGCTGTTTTTT
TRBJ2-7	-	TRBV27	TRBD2	CASSFLAGRSYEQYF	TGTGCCAGCAGTTTCTTAGCGGGACGCTCCTACGAGCAGTACTTC
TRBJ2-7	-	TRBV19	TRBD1	CASSTTGGGEQYF	TGTGCCAGTAGTACTACAGGGGGCGGGGAGCAGTACTTC
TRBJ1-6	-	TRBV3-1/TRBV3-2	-	CASSQGRDGSPLHF	TGTGCCAGCAGCCAAGGCAGGGATGGGTCACCCCTCCACTTT
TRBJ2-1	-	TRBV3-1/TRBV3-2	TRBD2	CASSQEFLAGRPYNEQFF	TGTGCCAGCAGCCAAGAATTTCTAGCGGGACGTCCCTACAATGAGCAGTTCTTC
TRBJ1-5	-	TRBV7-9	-	CASSLDLANQPQHF	TGTGCCAGCAGCTTAGATCTAGCAAATCAGCCCCAGCATTTT
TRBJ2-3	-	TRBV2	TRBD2	CADSGSTDTQYF	TGTGCCGATAGCGGGAGCACAGATACGCAGTATTTT
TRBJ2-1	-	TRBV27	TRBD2	CASSFGLAGNEQFF	TGTGCCAGCAGTTTTGGACTAGCGGGCAATGAGCAGTTCTTC
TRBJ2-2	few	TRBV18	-	CASSLTSTGELFF	TGTGCCAGCTCCCTGACATCCACCGGGGAGCTGTTTTTT
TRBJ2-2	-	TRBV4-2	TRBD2	CASSQPGLAGRRNTGELFF	TGTGCCAGCAGCCAACCAGGACTAGCGGGAAGACGAAACACCGGGGAGCTGTTTTTT